The T cell receptor (beta chain) under discussion was sequenced for a study of blood T cell repertoires in COVID-19. How the authors handled the data: How many nucleated cells were present was estimated from reference gene primer amplification. The data were produced by immunoSEQ multiplex PCR, yet TCRdb's version contains in-frame clones alone and is incomplete. V and J calls and clone size follow that table, whereas D and trimming were derived from the DNA. Among over 65,000 clones listed, roughly 90% were seen once. The germline V gene encodes CDR1 SGHTS and CDR2 YDEGEE. V dropped 0 bases and J dropped 5; count of bases not matched to a gene: 7. The CDR3 runs 16 residues.

The sample consisted of peripheral blood. The rearrangement links TRBV5-8 to TRBJ2-3, with 9 positions matching TRBD2. The receptor was derived from a human donor in a cohort sampled during active COVID-19. CDR3 region: CASSLGAGGGGDTQYF. Here the CDR3 DNA reads TGTGCCAGCAGCTTGGGAGCGGGGGGTGGTGGAGATACGCAGTATTTT.